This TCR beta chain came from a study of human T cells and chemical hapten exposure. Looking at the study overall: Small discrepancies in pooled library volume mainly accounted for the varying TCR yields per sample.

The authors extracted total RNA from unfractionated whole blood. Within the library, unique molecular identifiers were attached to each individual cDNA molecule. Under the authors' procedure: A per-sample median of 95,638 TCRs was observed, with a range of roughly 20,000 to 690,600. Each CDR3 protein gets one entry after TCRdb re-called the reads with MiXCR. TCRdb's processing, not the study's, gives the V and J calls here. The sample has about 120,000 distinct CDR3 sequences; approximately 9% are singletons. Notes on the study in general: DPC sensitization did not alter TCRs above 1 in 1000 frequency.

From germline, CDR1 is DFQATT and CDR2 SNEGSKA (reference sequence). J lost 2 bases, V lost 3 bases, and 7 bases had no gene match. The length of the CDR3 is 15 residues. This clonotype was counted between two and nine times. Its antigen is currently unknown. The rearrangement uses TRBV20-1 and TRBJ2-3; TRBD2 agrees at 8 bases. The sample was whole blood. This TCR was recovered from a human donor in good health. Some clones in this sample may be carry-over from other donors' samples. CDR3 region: CSASTREAPTDTQYF. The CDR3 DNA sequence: TGCAGTGCTAGTACGCGGGAGGCCCCCACAGATACGCAGTATTTT.